This T cell receptor (beta chain) was documented in a study of T-cell memory formation after mild COVID-19. Looking at the study overall: Largely donor-specific TCR clusters were found.

Trimming took 6 bases from V and 7 from J; bases not matched to a gene: 6. The CDR3 consists of 14 residues. Germline V gene data show CDR1 as KGHDR and CDR2 as SFDVKD. Via MiXCR, TCRdb re-called the 5' RACE reads, giving one row per CDR3 protein. The sample gives 530,000 or so distinct CDR3 sequences, around 16% of which show up once; 8.1% is in the top ten. The rearrangement links TRBV24-1 to TRBJ2-1; TRBD1 matches at 9 bases. Sample: PBMCs or a T cell subset sorted from them (not recorded which). This TCR was sampled from an adult woman who had mild COVID-19 (a few samples of this study predate the infection). Cell type and time point are not known. The CDR3 loop reads CATSPQGARNEQFF. In nucleotides, the CDR3 is TGTGCCACCAGTCCACAGGGGGCAAGGAATGAGCAGTTCTTC.